This T cell receptor beta chain was sequenced during a study of chemoradiotherapy in HPV16-positive cancers. TCRdb's copy holds only in-frame clones and misses some; the assay was immunoSEQ multiplex PCR. The sample has approximately 11,000 clones, 76% seen once. V was pared by 4 bases and J by 5 bases, with 18 bases between. This CDR3 has 15 residues. Germline V gives CDR1 SGHRS, CDR2 YFSETQ. V gene TRBV5-1 combines with J gene TRBJ1-1; D remains unclear. This TCR was recovered from a human donor with HPV-associated anogenital cancer. This sample was gathered from a patient who underwent chemoradiotherapy. CDR3 sequence (DNA): TGCGCCAGCAGCCCGACTCTTGGCGGTCGAACTGAAGCTTTCTTT. Translating gives CASSPTLGGRTEAFF.